One and the same sample provided the 8 T cell receptor beta chains below, sequenced in a study of CD8+ T cells in alopecia areata. Reverse transcription of extracted RNA yielded cDNA, which provided the sequencing template. Sequenced by immunoSEQ multiplex PCR; TCRdb stores in-frame clones only, minus some. The data contain about 130,000 clones, roughly 50% of them singletons. This material consisted of CD8+ T cells sorted from blood, taken at week 0. The origin of the receptors is a human donor with alopecia areata.

The chain couples TRBV7-9 to TRBJ2-3; D is perhaps TRBD2 (5 bases). Germline CDR1 and CDR2: SEHNR and FQNEAQ (reference sequence). Trimming removed 3 bases from V and 2 bases from J, with 9 bases in between. The CDR3 covers 14 residues. The CDR3 bases are TGTGCCAGCAGCTTGCCGGGATTCACAGATACGCAGTATTTT. This gives the protein CASSLPGFTDTQYF.

This chain links TRBV4-1 with TRBJ2-6, with TRBD1 matching 8 bases. Trimming cost V 1 base and J 0 bases; bases outside gene matches: 5. Germline lookup yields CDR1 MGHRA and CDR2 YSYEKL. CDR3 length: 18 residues. The CDR3 sequence: CASSQAAQGVSGANVLTF. CDR3 DNA sequence: TGCGCCAGCAGCCAAGCCGCACAGGGGGTCTCTGGGGCCAACGTCCTGACTTTC.

This chain uses TRBV29-1 with TRBJ2-7; D is possibly TRBD1 or TRBD2 (5 bases each). This CDR3 contains 12 residues. Germline V lookup: CDR1 SQVTM, CDR2 ANQGSEA. V lost 7 bases and J 2 bases, leaving 12 bases between the germline ends. The CDR3 reads CSAGTVPYEQYF. CDR3 bases: TGCAGCGCTGGGACGGTTCCCTACGAGCAGTACTTC.

The chain recombines TRBV27 with TRBJ1-1, with D perhaps matching TRBD1 (5 bases). The CDR3 totals 15 residues. Per the germline V gene, CDR1 is MNHEY and CDR2 is SMNVEV (reference sequence). V gave up 0 bases and J gave up 4 bases, with 12 bases separating them. CDR3 sequence (DNA): TGTGCCAGCAGTTTATCTATTGGGGGGTTCACTGAAGCTTTCTTT. It translates to CASSLSIGGFTEAFF.

The chain carries TRBV27 and TRBJ1-5; possibly TRBD1 for D (5 bases). Germline V gene sequence: CDR1 MNHEY, CDR2 SMNVEV (reference sequence). CDR3 length: 13 amino acids. Trimming took 2 bases from V and 6 from J, leaving 8 bases between them. This CDR3 reads CASSLDGAQPQHF. For the CDR3, the DNA is TGTGCCAGCAGTTTAGATGGGGCTCAGCCCCAGCATTTT.

The gene calls are TRBV25-1 and TRBJ2-1, with a tentative D call TRBD2 (5 bases). Germline-derived CDR1 and CDR2 are MGHDK and SYGVNS. Trimming took 5 bases from V and 7 from J, leaving 12 bases between them. The CDR3 sequence is 13 residues long. CDR3 bases: TGTGCCAGCAGTCAGAAGGAGGTAAATGAGCAGTTCTTC. Amino acids: CASSQKEVNEQFF.

The chain employs TRBV5-6 and TRBJ2-3; the D gene is possibly TRBD2 (5 bases). CDR1 and CDR2 (germline): SGHDT, YYEEEE. V lost 4 bases and J lost 2, with 14 bases in between. This CDR3 has 15 amino acids. CDR3 sequence reads: CASSHSDGITDTQYF. The CDR3 region has the DNA TGTGCCAGCAGCCACTCGGACGGGATCACAGATACGCAGTATTTT.

The J gene is TRBJ2-5, the V gene TRBV5-6, with D possibly matching TRBD2 (6 bases). The germline V gene has CDR1 SGHDT and CDR2 YYEEEE. With 3 bases removed from V and 9 bases from J, the gap between germline ends came to 15 bases. There are 13 residues in the CDR3. In nucleotides, the CDR3 is TGTGCCAGCAGCTACTGGAGGGCGGAGGCCCAGTACTTC. It yields the protein CASSYWRAEAQYF. Supplemented by reference TRBV5-6 and TRBJ2-5, the full variable domain reads DAGVTQSPTHLIKTRGQQVTLRCSPKSGHDTVSWYQQALGQGPQFIFQYYEEEERQRGNFPDRFSGHQFPNYSSELNVNALLLGDSALYLCASSYWRAEAQYFGPGTRLLVL.